These T cell receptor beta chains were read from a single sample in a study of neurological immune-mediated disorders. TCRdb reanalysed the 5' RACE reads using MiXCR and keeps one entry per CDR3 protein. The table shows over 90,000 distinct CDR3 sequences, with 10% to 12% occurring only once. Material for sequencing was PBMCs. The receptors originated from a female donor with HTLV-1-associated myelopathy (HAM/TSP). The CDR3 runs from the conserved cysteine through the conserved F or W. Fields, in order: clone size, V gene, D gene, J gene, CDR3 protein, CDR3 DNA. The D gene is left open where the match is weak. Not every row has a clone size; where given, it reads once, few, many or a size class.

size: many
V: TRBV2
D: TRBD2
J: TRBJ2-5
CDR3: CASSERLAGGPLRETQYF
DNA: TGTGCCAGCAGTGAGAGACTAGCGGGGGGCCCCCTGCGGGAGACCCAGTACTTC

size: few
V: TRBV12-3/TRBV12-4
D: .
J: TRBJ1-2
CDR3: CASSSGQGYYGYTF
DNA: TGTGCCAGCAGTTCAGGCCAAGGGTACTATGGCTACACCTTC

size: many
V: TRBV5-1
D: TRBD1
J: TRBJ2-1
CDR3: CASSSGTGGRNEQFF
DNA: TGCGCCAGCAGCTCGGGGACAGGGGGGAGGAATGAGCAGTTCTTC

size: many
V: TRBV6-6
D: .
J: TRBJ2-6
CDR3: CASSSRDQGTGGANVLTF
DNA: TGTGCCAGCAGTAGCCGGGACCAGGGAACGGGAGGGGCCAACGTCCTGACTTTC

size: many
V: TRBV10-3
D: TRBD2
J: TRBJ2-3
CDR3: CAISDPGLAGGQADTQYF
DNA: TGTGCCATCAGTGATCCGGGACTAGCGGGGGGGCAGGCAGATACGCAGTATTTT

size: many
V: TRBV6-4
D: .
J: TRBJ2-7
CDR3: CASNLSHIGLLPYEQYF
DNA: TGTGCCAGCAATCTTTCCCATATCGGACTGTTACCCTACGAGCAGTACTTC

size: .
V: TRBV11-2
D: .
J: TRBJ2-2
CDR3: CASSLVQGYSGELFF
DNA: TGTGCCAGCAGCTTGGTACAGGGCTATTCCGGGGAGCTGTTTTTT

size: few
V: TRBV7-2
D: .
J: TRBJ2-3
CDR3: CASSHTRTTDTQYF
DNA: TGTGCCAGCAGCCACACTCGGACCACAGATACGCAGTATTTT

size: .
V: TRBV4-2
D: TRBD2
J: TRBJ2-7
CDR3: CASSQASSGDHEQYF
DNA: TGTGCCAGCAGCCAAGCTTCTAGCGGGGACCACGAGCAGTACTTC

size: .
V: TRBV5-6
D: .
J: TRBJ2-4
CDR3: CASSGDRTPENIQYF
DNA: TGTGCCAGCAGCGGGGATCGGACACCCGAAAACATTCAGTACTTC

size: many
V: TRBV2
D: .
J: TRBJ1-3
CDR3: CASSDPGQPGGTIYF
DNA: TGTGCCAGCAGTGACCCGGGACAACCTGGAGGCACCATATATTTT

size: many
V: TRBV5-1
D: .
J: TRBJ1-5
CDR3: CASSEPGQPQHF
DNA: TGCGCCAGCAGCGAGCCGGGACAGCCCCAGCATTTT

size: .
V: TRBV20-1
D: TRBD1
J: TRBJ1-6
CDR3: CSARDRNRGSSPLHF
DNA: TGCAGTGCTAGAGATCGGAACAGGGGTAGTTCACCCCTCCACTTT

size: many
V: TRBV6-5
D: .
J: TRBJ1-2
CDR3: CASSYGEDYGYTF
DNA: TGTGCCAGCAGTTACGGGGAAGACTATGGCTACACCTTC

size: many
V: TRBV10-2
D: TRBD2
J: TRBJ2-3
CDR3: CASSELKAGGPPHTQYF
DNA: TGCGCCAGCAGTGAGCTAAAGGCGGGGGGTCCACCGCATACGCAGTATTTT

size: many
V: TRBV4-1
D: .
J: TRBJ2-6
CDR3: CASSLAPGEASSGANVLTF
DNA: TGCGCCAGCAGCCTTGCCCCGGGGGAGGCCTCCTCTGGGGCCAACGTCCTGACTTTC

size: .
V: TRBV7-9
D: TRBD2
J: TRBJ2-7
CDR3: CASSARGGVDEQYF
DNA: TGTGCCAGCAGCGCCCGGGGGGGGGTCGACGAGCAGTACTTC

size: many
V: TRBV7-3
D: .
J: TRBJ1-6
CDR3: CASSQGGRMDSPLHF
DNA: TGTGCCAGCAGCCAAGGTGGGCGAATGGACTCACCCCTCCACTTT

size: many
V: TRBV12-3/TRBV12-4
D: .
J: TRBJ2-1
CDR3: CASSLARVKQFF
DNA: TGTGCCAGCAGTTTAGCCAGGGTGAAGCAGTTCTTC

size: many
V: TRBV7-8
D: .
J: TRBJ2-5
CDR3: CASGSGATQYF
DNA: TGTGCCAGCGGCTCGGGGGCGACCCAGTACTTC

size: many
V: TRBV5-1
D: TRBD1
J: TRBJ1-4
CDR3: CASSSDVPGQGTNEKLFF
DNA: TGCGCCAGCAGCTCCGACGTCCCGGGACAGGGAACTAATGAAAAACTGTTTTTT

size: many
V: TRBV21-1
D: .
J: TRBJ1-5
CDR3: CASSKVRGVQGIIQPQHF
DNA: TGTGCCAGCAGCAAAGTGCGGGGTGTCCAGGGGATAATTCAGCCCCAGCATTTT

size: .
V: TRBV28
D: .
J: TRBJ1-1
CDR3: CASSLFRALGEAFF
DNA: TGTGCCAGCAGTTTGTTCCGGGCCTTAGGAGAAGCTTTCTTT

size: many
V: TRBV5-1
D: .
J: TRBJ2-7
CDR3: CASSFTGLGKNEQYF
DNA: TGCGCCAGCAGCTTCACAGGGCTCGGAAAAAACGAGCAGTACTTC

size: .
V: TRBV5-1
D: .
J: TRBJ2-1
CDR3: CASSLEQSSYNEQFF
DNA: TGCGCCAGCAGCTTGGAACAGAGCTCCTACAATGAGCAGTTCTTC

size: many
V: TRBV5-6
D: TRBD1
J: TRBJ2-1
CDR3: CASSLQGDEQFF
DNA: TGTGCCAGCAGCTTGCAGGGGGATGAGCAGTTCTTC

size: many
V: TRBV24-1
D: TRBD1
J: TRBJ2-7
CDR3: CATSDPSRQGSYEQYF
DNA: TGTGCCACCAGTGATCCTAGTCGACAGGGTTCCTACGAGCAGTACTTC

size: .
V: TRBV20-1
D: TRBD1
J: TRBJ1-2
CDR3: CSTSIPGQGSYGYTF
DNA: TGCAGTACCAGCATTCCGGGACAGGGATCCTATGGCTACACCTTC

size: many
V: TRBV7-2
D: TRBD2
J: TRBJ2-5
CDR3: CASSRVSGGQETQYF
DNA: TGTGCCAGCAGCCGAGTTAGCGGGGGCCAAGAGACCCAGTACTTC

size: many
V: TRBV5-1
D: .
J: TRBJ2-7
CDR3: CASSSEGEQYF
DNA: TGCGCCAGCAGCTCAGAGGGGGAGCAGTACTTC

size: many
V: TRBV20-1
D: .
J: TRBJ1-2
CDR3: CSASKGLPDYGYTF
DNA: TGCAGTGCTAGCAAGGGGCTCCCTGACTATGGCTACACCTTC

size: many
V: TRBV29-1
D: TRBD1
J: TRBJ1-1
CDR3: CSVEDRGLGMAEAFF
DNA: TGCAGCGTTGAGGACAGGGGGCTTGGGATGGCTGAAGCTTTCTTT

size: many
V: TRBV5-1
D: TRBD2
J: TRBJ2-7
CDR3: CASSPQGGGEGDEQYF
DNA: TGCGCCAGCAGCCCCCAGGGAGGAGGGGAGGGTGACGAGCAGTACTTC

size: many
V: TRBV7-9
D: .
J: TRBJ2-2
CDR3: CASSFQENTGELFF
DNA: TGTGCCAGCAGCTTTCAGGAGAACACCGGGGAGCTGTTTTTT

size: .
V: TRBV15
D: TRBD1
J: TRBJ2-5
CDR3: CATSRDIGGRETQYF
DNA: TGTGCTACCAGCAGAGATATAGGGGGCCGAGAGACCCAGTACTTC

size: many
V: TRBV12-3/TRBV12-4
D: TRBD2
J: TRBJ2-2
CDR3: CASRGTSRNTGELFF
DNA: TGTGCCAGCAGGGGGACTAGCCGGAACACCGGGGAGCTGTTTTTT

size: many
V: TRBV12-5
D: .
J: TRBJ1-5
CDR3: CASKDLSNQPQHF
DNA: TGTGCTAGTAAGGATTTAAGCAATCAGCCCCAGCATTTT

size: many
V: TRBV3-1
D: TRBD2
J: TRBJ2-7
CDR3: CASSLGTSGGAEQYF
DNA: TGTGCCAGCAGCCTTGGGACTAGCGGGGGGGCCGAACAGTACTTC

size: many
V: TRBV20-1
D: TRBD1
J: TRBJ2-7
CDR3: CSARDGRGNEQYF
DNA: TGCAGTGCTAGAGATGGCAGGGGGAACGAGCAGTACTTC

size: .
V: TRBV5-1
D: TRBD2
J: TRBJ2-3
CDR3: CASSLRAAGSTDTQYF
DNA: TGCGCCAGCAGCTTGAGGGCAGCGGGGAGCACAGATACGCAGTATTTT

size: many
V: TRBV28
D: TRBD2
J: TRBJ2-3
CDR3: CASSFPGLGGRDTQYF
DNA: TGTGCCAGCAGTTTCCCGGGACTAGGGGGGCGAGATACGCAGTATTTT

size: many
V: TRBV18
D: .
J: TRBJ2-6
CDR3: CASSPLGLSGANVLTF
DNA: TGTGCCAGCTCACCTCTCGGCCTTTCTGGGGCCAACGTCCTGACTTTC

size: many
V: TRBV20-1
D: TRBD2
J: TRBJ2-7
CDR3: CSARGLAGGNEQYF
DNA: TGCAGTGCTAGAGGGTTAGCGGGGGGGAACGAGCAGTACTTC

size: few
V: TRBV11-3
D: .
J: TRBJ1-5
CDR3: CASSYPWAGRNQPQHF
DNA: TGTGCCAGCAGCTACCCCTGGGCGGGGAGGAATCAGCCCCAGCATTTT

size: many
V: TRBV6-5
D: TRBD2
J: TRBJ2-7
CDR3: CASEPRGGHEQYF
DNA: TGTGCCAGCGAACCCCGGGGGGGCCACGAGCAGTACTTC

size: many
V: TRBV6-5
D: TRBD1
J: TRBJ2-7
CDR3: CASRKHGTDRWSYEQYF
DNA: TGTGCCAGCAGGAAACATGGGACAGATCGTTGGTCCTACGAGCAGTACTTC

size: many
V: TRBV28
D: .
J: TRBJ2-7
CDR3: CASRAGSYEQYF
DNA: TGTGCCAGCAGGGCTGGCTCCTACGAGCAGTACTTC

size: many
V: TRBV6-2/TRBV6-3
D: TRBD1
J: TRBJ1-5
CDR3: CASSYSRQGAQPQHF
DNA: TGTGCCAGCAGTTACTCCCGTCAGGGGGCCCAGCCCCAGCATTTT

size: few
V: TRBV7-9
D: TRBD2
J: TRBJ2-1
CDR3: CASSFWGLAAVNEQFF
DNA: TGTGCCAGCAGCTTCTGGGGACTAGCAGCGGTCAATGAGCAGTTCTTC

size: many
V: TRBV12-3/TRBV12-4
D: .
J: TRBJ2-3
CDR3: CASTPKGSIAAPDTQYF
DNA: TGTGCCAGCACCCCAAAAGGTTCGATAGCGGCCCCAGATACGCAGTATTTT

size: .
V: TRBV5-1
D: .
J: TRBJ2-5
CDR3: CASSLALAEETQYF
DNA: TGCGCCAGCAGCTTGGCCCTGGCTGAGGAGACCCAGTACTTC

size: many
V: TRBV29-1
D: .
J: TRBJ2-4
CDR3: CSVGHRAVDIQYF
DNA: TGCAGCGTTGGCCACAGGGCTGTGGACATTCAGTACTTC

size: many
V: TRBV5-1
D: .
J: TRBJ2-6
CDR3: CASSFAGANVLTF
DNA: TGCGCCAGCAGCTTCGCTGGGGCCAACGTCCTGACTTTC

size: many
V: TRBV5-1
D: .
J: TRBJ1-6
CDR3: CASSYHLTGADSPLHF
DNA: TGCGCCAGCAGCTATCATTTAACTGGGGCAGATTCACCCCTCCACTTT

size: many
V: TRBV5-1
D: .
J: TRBJ1-1
CDR3: CASSLRPLQVGNTEAFF
DNA: TGCGCCAGCAGCTTGCGACCCTTACAGGTCGGGAACACTGAAGCTTTCTTT

size: few
V: TRBV27
D: .
J: TRBJ2-5
CDR3: CASKGHLQETQYF
DNA: TGTGCCAGCAAGGGACACCTCCAAGAGACCCAGTACTTC

size: .
V: TRBV5-1
D: .
J: TRBJ2-1
CDR3: CASSFDGDEQFF
DNA: TGCGCCAGCAGCTTTGACGGCGATGAGCAGTTCTTC

size: many
V: TRBV15
D: .
J: TRBJ1-5
CDR3: CATSSKRGNQPQHF
DNA: TGTGCTACCAGTTCGAAGCGGGGCAATCAGCCCCAGCATTTT